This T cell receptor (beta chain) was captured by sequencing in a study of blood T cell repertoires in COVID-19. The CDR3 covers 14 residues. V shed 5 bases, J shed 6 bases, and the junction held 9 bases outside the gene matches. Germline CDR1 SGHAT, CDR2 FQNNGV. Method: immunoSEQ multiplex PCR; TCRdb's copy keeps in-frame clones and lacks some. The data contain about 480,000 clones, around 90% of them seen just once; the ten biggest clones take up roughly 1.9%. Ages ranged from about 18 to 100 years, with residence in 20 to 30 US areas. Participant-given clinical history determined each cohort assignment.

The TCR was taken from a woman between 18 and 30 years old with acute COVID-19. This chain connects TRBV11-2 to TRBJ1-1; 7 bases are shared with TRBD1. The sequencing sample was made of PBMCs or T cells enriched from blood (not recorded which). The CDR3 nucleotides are TGTGCCAGCAGCCCCCCACAGGGGATAGCTGAAGCTTTCTTT. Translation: CASSPPQGIAEAFF. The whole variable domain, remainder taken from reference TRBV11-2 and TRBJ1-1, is EAGVAQSPRYKIIEKRQSVAFWCNPISGHATLYWYQQILGQGPKLLIQFQNNGVVDDSQLPKDRFSAERLKGVDSTLKIQPAKLEDSAVYLCASSPPQGIAEAFFGQGTRLTVV.